Described below is a single T cell receptor (beta chain) sequence and its context. This sample was included in a study of blood T cell repertoires in COVID-19. Study as a whole: COVID-19 samples from acute and convalescent phases originated in the United States, Italy and Spain. The cDNA or gDNA used as material had been derived from T cells, B-cell-depleted T cells, or PBMCs.

Sequenced by immunoSEQ multiplex PCR; TCRdb stores in-frame clones only, minus some. The sample lists 140,000 to 150,000 clones, 80% to 90% occurring once. Germline values: CDR1 LGHDT, CDR2 YNNKEL (reference sequence). The CDR3 length is 13 residues. V lost 5 bases to trimming and J lost 11 bases; unmatched junction nucleotides: 8. The J gene is TRBJ1-1, the V gene TRBV3-1 (or the pseudogene TRBV3-2); 10 bases map to TRBD1. Sequences were obtained from peripheral blood. This TCR was recovered from a woman in her 50s with acute or convalescent COVID-19. In DNA, the CDR3 is TGTGCCAGCAGCTCACCCGGGACAGGGGATGCTTTCTTT. Translating it yields CASSSPGTGDAFF.